This T cell receptor beta chain was recovered during a study of response to subunit inactivated influenza vaccine. TCRdb ran MiXCR on the RT-PCR reads and lists one entry per CDR3 protein. The profile shows some 520,000 distinct CDR3 sequences, 15% to 20% of them singletons. This clonotype was counted a few times. Its antigen is not known. This CDR3 has 14 residues. Between the trimmed V and J ends, which lost 5 bases and 1 base, there was a span of 11 bases. Study-wide points: Authors proposed each seasonal influenza vaccination draws in few new T cells.

This chain links TRBV12-3 or TRBV12-4 with TRBJ1-1; D gene unclear. The receptor comes from a man aged 50-75 years who received an inactivated influenza vaccine. The sample here was CD4+ T cells sorted from PBMCs, taken roughly 24 months after vaccination. The CDR3, as DNA: TGTGCCAGCAGTACGGTTGGAAGGAACACTGAAGCTTTCTTT. Protein: CASSTVGRNTEAFF.